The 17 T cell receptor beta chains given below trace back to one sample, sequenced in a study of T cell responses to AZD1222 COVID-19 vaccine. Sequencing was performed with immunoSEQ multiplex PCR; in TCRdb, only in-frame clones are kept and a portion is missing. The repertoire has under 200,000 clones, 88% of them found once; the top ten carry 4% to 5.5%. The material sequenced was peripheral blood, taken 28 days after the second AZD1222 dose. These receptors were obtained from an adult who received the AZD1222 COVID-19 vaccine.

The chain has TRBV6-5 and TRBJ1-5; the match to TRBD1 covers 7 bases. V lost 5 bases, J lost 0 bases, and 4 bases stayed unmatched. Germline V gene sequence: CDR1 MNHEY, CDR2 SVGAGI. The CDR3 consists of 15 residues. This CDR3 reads CASSPGQSSNQPQHF. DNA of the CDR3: TGTGCCAGCAGTCCGGGACAGAGTAGCAATCAGCCCCAGCATTTT.

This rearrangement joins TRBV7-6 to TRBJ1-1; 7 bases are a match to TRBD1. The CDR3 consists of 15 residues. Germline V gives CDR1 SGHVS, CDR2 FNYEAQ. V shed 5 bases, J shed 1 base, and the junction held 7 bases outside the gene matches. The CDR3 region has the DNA TGTGCCAGCAGCCCACAAACAGGGGAGAACACTGAAGCTTTCTTT. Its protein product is CASSPQTGENTEAFF.

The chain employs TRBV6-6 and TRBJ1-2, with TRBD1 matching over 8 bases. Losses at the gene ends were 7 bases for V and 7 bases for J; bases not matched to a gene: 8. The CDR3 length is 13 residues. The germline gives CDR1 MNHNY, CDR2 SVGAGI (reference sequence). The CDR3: CASNRQGSGGYTF. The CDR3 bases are TGTGCCAGCAATAGACAGGGGTCTGGTGGCTACACCTTC.

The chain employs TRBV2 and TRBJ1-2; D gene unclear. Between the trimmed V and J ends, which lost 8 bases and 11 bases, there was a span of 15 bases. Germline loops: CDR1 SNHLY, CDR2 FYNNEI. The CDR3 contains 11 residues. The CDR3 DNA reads TGTGCCAGCTATGCCGTGCTATGGTACACCTTC. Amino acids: CASYAVLWYTF. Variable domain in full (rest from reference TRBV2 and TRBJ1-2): EPEVTQTPSHQVTQMGQEVILRCVPISNHLYFYWYRQILGQKVEFLVSFYNNEISEKSEIFDDQFSVERPDGSNFTLKIRSTKLEDSAMYFCASYAVLWYTFGSGTRLTVV.

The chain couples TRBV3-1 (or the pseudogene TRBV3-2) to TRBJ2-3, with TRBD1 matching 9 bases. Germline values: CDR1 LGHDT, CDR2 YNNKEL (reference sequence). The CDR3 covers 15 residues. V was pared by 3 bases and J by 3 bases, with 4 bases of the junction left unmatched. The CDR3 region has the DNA TGTGCCAGCAGCCAGGGAGGGACAGGGACAGATACGCAGTATTTT. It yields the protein CASSQGGTGTDTQYF.

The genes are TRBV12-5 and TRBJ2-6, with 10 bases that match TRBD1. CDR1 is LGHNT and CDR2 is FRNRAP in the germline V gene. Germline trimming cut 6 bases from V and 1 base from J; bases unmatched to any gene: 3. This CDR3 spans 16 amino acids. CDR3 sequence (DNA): TGTGCTAGTGGCGTGGACAGGGGGTCTGGGGCCAACGTCCTGACTTTC. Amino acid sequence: CASGVDRGSGANVLTF.

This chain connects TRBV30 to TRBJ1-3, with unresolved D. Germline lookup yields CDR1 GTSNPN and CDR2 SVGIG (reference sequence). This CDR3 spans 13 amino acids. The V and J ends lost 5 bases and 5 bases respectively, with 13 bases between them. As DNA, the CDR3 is TGTGCCTGGGAGGCAGGTCGGAGAAACACCATATATTTT. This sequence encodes CAWEAGRRNTIYF. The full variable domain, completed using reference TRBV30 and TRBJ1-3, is SQTIHQWPATLVQPVGSPLSLECTVEGTSNPNLYWYRQAAGRGLQLLFYSVGIGQISSEVPQNLSASRPQDRQFILSSKKLLLSDSGFYLCAWEAGRRNTIYFGEGSWLTVV.

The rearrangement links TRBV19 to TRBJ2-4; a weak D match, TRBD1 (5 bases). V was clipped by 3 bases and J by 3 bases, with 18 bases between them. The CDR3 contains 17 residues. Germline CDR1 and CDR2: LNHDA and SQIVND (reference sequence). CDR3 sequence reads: CASSITFQGLGKNIQYF. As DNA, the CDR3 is TGTGCCAGTAGTATTACGTTCCAGGGCCTAGGCAAAAACATTCAGTACTTC.

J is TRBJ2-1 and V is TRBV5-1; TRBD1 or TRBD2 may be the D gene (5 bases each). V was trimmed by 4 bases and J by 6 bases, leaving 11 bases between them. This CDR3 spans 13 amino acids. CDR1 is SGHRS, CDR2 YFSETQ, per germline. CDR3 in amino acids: CASSTGPFNEQFF. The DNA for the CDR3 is TGCGCCAGCAGCACGGGACCGTTCAATGAGCAGTTCTTC.

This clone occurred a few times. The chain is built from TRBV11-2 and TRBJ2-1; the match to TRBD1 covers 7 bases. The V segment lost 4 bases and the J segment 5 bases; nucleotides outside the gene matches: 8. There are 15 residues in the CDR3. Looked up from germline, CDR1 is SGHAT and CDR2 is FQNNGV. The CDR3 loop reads CASSSPGQPNNEQFF. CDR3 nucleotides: TGTGCCAGCAGCTCTCCGGGACAGCCTAACAATGAGCAGTTCTTC.

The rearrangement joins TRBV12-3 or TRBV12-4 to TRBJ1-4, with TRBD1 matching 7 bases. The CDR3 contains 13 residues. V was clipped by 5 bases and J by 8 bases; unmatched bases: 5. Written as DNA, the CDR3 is TGTGCCAGCAGTAACAGGGGTAGAGAAAAACTGTTTTTT. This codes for CASSNRGREKLFF.

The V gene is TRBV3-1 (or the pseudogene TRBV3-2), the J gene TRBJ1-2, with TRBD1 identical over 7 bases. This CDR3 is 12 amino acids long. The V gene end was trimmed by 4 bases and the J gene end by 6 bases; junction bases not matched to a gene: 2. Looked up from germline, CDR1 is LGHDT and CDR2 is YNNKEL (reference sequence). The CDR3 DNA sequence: TGTGCCAGCAGCCTAGGGGGCCATGGCTACACCTTC. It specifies CASSLGGHGYTF.

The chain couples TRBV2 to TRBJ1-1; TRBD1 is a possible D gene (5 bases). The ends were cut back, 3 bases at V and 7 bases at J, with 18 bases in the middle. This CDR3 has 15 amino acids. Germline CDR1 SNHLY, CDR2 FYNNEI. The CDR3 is CASSDWVVRDHEAFF. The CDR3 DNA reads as TGTGCCAGCAGTGACTGGGTTGTGCGGGACCATGAAGCTTTCTTT.

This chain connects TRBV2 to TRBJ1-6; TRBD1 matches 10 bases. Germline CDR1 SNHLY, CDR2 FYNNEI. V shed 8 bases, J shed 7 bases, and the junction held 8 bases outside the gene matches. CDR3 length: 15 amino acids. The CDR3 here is CASGRTGGKNSPLHF. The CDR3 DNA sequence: TGTGCCAGCGGCAGGACAGGGGGAAAAAATTCACCCCTCCACTTT. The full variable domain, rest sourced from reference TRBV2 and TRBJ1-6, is EPEVTQTPSHQVTQMGQEVILRCVPISNHLYFYWYRQILGQKVEFLVSFYNNEISEKSEIFDDQFSVERPDGSNFTLKIRSTKLEDSAMYFCASGRTGGKNSPLHFGNGTRLTVT.

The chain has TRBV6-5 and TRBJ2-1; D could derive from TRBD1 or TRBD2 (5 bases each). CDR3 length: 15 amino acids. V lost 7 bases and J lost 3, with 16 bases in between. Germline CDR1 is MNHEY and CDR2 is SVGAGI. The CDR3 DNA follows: TGTGCCAGCAAGGTGAGGGGTCTAAGCTACAATGAGCAGTTCTTC. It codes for CASKVRGLSYNEQFF.

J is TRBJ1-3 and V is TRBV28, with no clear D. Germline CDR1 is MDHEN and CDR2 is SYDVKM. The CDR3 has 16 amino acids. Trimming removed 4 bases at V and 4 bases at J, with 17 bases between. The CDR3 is CASSSRIRPLGNTIYF. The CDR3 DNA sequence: TGTGCCAGCAGTTCTCGGATTCGACCCCTCGGAAACACCATATATTTT.

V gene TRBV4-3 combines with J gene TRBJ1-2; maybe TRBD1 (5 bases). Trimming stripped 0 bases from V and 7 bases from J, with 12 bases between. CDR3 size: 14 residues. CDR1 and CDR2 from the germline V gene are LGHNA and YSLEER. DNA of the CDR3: TGCGCCAGCAGCCAAGATAGGCGGGGGGGTGGCTACACCTTC. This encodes CASSQDRRGGGYTF.